Shown below are 32 T cell receptor beta chains from a single sample sequenced in a study of OX40 agonist ivuxolimab in advanced cancers. Sequencing was performed with immunoSEQ multiplex PCR; in TCRdb, only in-frame clones are kept and a portion is missing. The table records tens of thousands of clones, roughly nine tenths of them present only once. The sequences come from CD4+ or CD8+ T cells sorted from blood, collected in a trial of the OX40 agonist ivuxolimab. These receptors were obtained from an adult with an advanced solid tumor such as melanoma, head and neck, liver or kidney cancer.

In its sample, this clone was seen once. The chain joins TRBV15 to TRBJ1-1; D ambiguous. Between the trimmed V and J ends, which lost 1 base and 7 bases, there was a span of 19 bases. Germline loops: CDR1 LNHNV, CDR2 YYDKDF (reference sequence). The CDR3 has 16 amino acids. The CDR3 DNA sequence: TGTGCCACCAGCAGAGGGGGTTCGGGAGGGAGACGTGAAGCTTTCTTT. The encoded protein is CATSRGGSGGRREAFF.

J is TRBJ1-3 and V is TRBV7-2; 7 positions agree with TRBD1. The V and J ends lost 5 bases and 4 bases, in that order; junction bases with no gene match: 8. CDR1 is SGHTA, CDR2 FQGNSA, per germline. This CDR3 is 15 amino acids long. The DNA for the CDR3 is TGTGCCAGCAGCCCCCCAGGGGGAAGGGGAAACACCATATATTTT. As protein: CASSPPGGRGNTIYF.

This chain uses TRBV5-6 with TRBJ1-2; tentatively, D is TRBD1 (6 bases). The CDR3 has 15 residues. Germline-derived CDR1 and CDR2 are SGHDT and YYEEEE. Trimming removed 4 bases at V and 2 bases at J, with 15 bases between. The DNA of the CDR3 is TGTGCCAGCAGCCCGCGGGGGGGGCGGAACTATGGCTACACCTTC. It encodes CASSPRGGRNYGYTF.

The rearrangement links TRBV7-3 to TRBJ2-2; weak D call: TRBD1 (8 bases). This CDR3 contains 17 residues. In germline, CDR1 is SGHTA, CDR2 FQGTGA. With 5 bases removed from V and 7 bases from J, the gap between germline ends came to 23 bases. The CDR3 DNA follows: TGTGCCAGCAGCCCGGGCGGGGGAAGGACAGGGCGCGGGGAGCTGTTTTTT. It is translated as CASSPGGGRTGRGELFF.

This clone was picked up one time. The chain carries TRBV6-4 and TRBJ2-1; D gene uncertain. V gave up 3 bases and J gave up 6 bases, with 9 bases separating them. The CDR3 sequence is 13 residues long. The germline V gene has CDR1 MRHNA and CDR2 SNTAGT. The CDR3 region is CASSETDTNEQFF. CDR3 bases: TGTGCCAGCAGTGAAACAGACACCAATGAGCAGTTCTTC.

This clone has just one count. V and J are TRBV5-1 and TRBJ2-7; D possibly uses TRBD1 or TRBD2 (5 bases each). V gave up 4 bases and J gave up 1 base, with 15 bases separating them. The CDR3 extends over 15 amino acids. Germline V gene sequence: CDR1 SGHRS, CDR2 YFSETQ. The chain's CDR3 is CASSASGTVSYEQYF. CDR3 nucleotides: TGCGCCAGCAGCGCCTCCGGGACGGTTTCCTACGAGCAGTACTTC.

The chain couples TRBV6-5 to TRBJ1-2; 9 bases align to TRBD1. Germline assignment: CDR1 MNHEY and CDR2 SVGAGI. V was clipped by 5 bases and J by 4 bases; unmatched bases: 8. The CDR3 covers 15 residues. CDR3: CASSPSDRGAYGYTF. CDR3 bases: TGTGCCAGCAGTCCCTCCGACAGGGGGGCCTATGGCTACACCTTC.

The chain employs TRBV5-1 and TRBJ2-7; 7 bases match TRBD2. Germline V gene sequence: CDR1 SGHRS, CDR2 YFSETQ. V was pared by 4 bases and J by 3 bases, with 16 bases of the junction left unmatched. The CDR3 covers 17 residues. CDR3 sequence reads: CASSRGLEHSSNYEQYF. The CDR3 DNA reads TGCGCCAGCAGCCGTGGACTAGAGCACTCTTCGAACTACGAGCAGTACTTC. Together with reference TRBV5-1 and TRBJ2-7, the CDR3 gives the full variable domain: KAGVTQTPRYLIKTRGQQVTLSCSPISGHRSVSWYQQTPGQGLQFLFEYFSETQRNKGNFPGRFSGRQFSNSRSEMNVSTLELGDSALYLCASSRGLEHSSNYEQYFGPGTRLTVT.

The V and J genes are TRBV19 and TRBJ2-3, with 10 nucleotides matching TRBD1. The CDR3 spans 15 residues. CDR1 is LNHDA and CDR2 is SQIVND in the germline V gene (reference sequence). V lost 8 bases and J lost 4; bases outside the gene matches: 9. CDR3 bases: TGTGCCAGTTCCAGGGGGACAGGGGCCTCAGATACGCAGTATTTT. This codes for CASSRGTGASDTQYF.

V and J are TRBV2 and TRBJ2-1, with 11 positions matching TRBD2. CDR3 length: 19 residues. V lost 4 bases to trimming and J lost 2 bases; unmatched junction nucleotides: 13. The germline CDR1 and CDR2 sequences are SNHLY and FYNNEI. The chain's CDR3 is CASSAPKRGTSGTYNEQFF. The CDR3 bases are TGTGCCAGCAGTGCACCGAAGCGGGGGACTAGCGGAACCTACAATGAGCAGTTCTTC.

The V gene is TRBV28, the J gene TRBJ1-6; 7 positions agree with TRBD1. The trim removed 6 bases at V and 7 bases at J, leaving 15 bases unmatched. CDR1 and CDR2 from the germline V gene are MDHEN and SYDVKM. This CDR3 has 17 residues. The DNA of the CDR3 is TGTGCCAGCAGGGTCAGTTTATGGGGCAGGGGGAATTCACCCCTCCACTTT. Amino acid sequence: CASRVSLWGRGNSPLHF.

The rearrangement uses TRBV7-6 and TRBJ2-3, with unresolved D. This CDR3 contains 14 residues. The V gene's germline CDR1 is SGHVS and CDR2 FNYEAQ. Trimming removed 1 base from V and 2 bases from J, with 7 bases in between. This CDR3 is CASSLGPTTDTQYF. The CDR3 nucleotides read TGTGCCAGCAGCTTAGGGCCTACCACAGATACGCAGTATTTT.

The genes are TRBV7-3 and TRBJ2-1; D unclear. In germline, CDR1 is SGHTA, CDR2 FQGTGA. The CDR3 runs 15 residues. V was trimmed by 5 bases and J by 6 bases, leaving 17 bases between them. CDR3 region: CASSPRNTKSNEQFF. The CDR3, as DNA: TGTGCCAGCAGCCCACGGAACACAAAAAGCAATGAGCAGTTCTTC. Full variable domain (outside the CDR3, taken from reference TRBV7-3 and TRBJ2-1): GAGVSQTPSNKVTEKGKYVELRCDPISGHTALYWYRQSLGQGPEFLIYFQGTGAADDSGLPNDRFFAVRPEGSVSTLKIQRTERGDSAVYLCASSPRNTKSNEQFFGPGTRLTVL.

CDR3 protein: CASGTFYEQYF. The CDR3 bases are TGTGCCAGCGGGACCTTCTACGAGCAGTACTTC. The genes are TRBV19 and TRBJ2-7; D may be TRBD1 or TRBD2 (5 bases each). Germline V gives CDR1 LNHDA, CDR2 SQIVND (reference sequence). Trimming took off 9 bases at V and 3 bases at J, with 9 bases between the two ends. The CDR3 has 11 amino acids.

The gene calls are TRBV19 and TRBJ2-1, with D perhaps matching TRBD1 or TRBD2 (5 bases each). CDR1 is LNHDA and CDR2 is SQIVND in the germline V gene (reference sequence). The CDR3 is 15 amino acids. V was cut by 5 bases and J by 2 bases, with 13 bases left in between. The CDR3 nucleotides read TGTGCCAGTAGTCCCCGAGGGGCGGCCTACAATGAGCAGTTCTTC. Translated, it gives CASSPRGAAYNEQFF.

This chain joins TRBV9 and TRBJ2-1; maybe TRBD2 (6 bases). Germline CDR1 and CDR2: SGDLS and YYNGEE. The V end was cut by 0 bases, the J end by 2 bases, with 9 bases between. The CDR3 has 15 residues. Here the CDR3 DNA reads TGTGCCAGCAGCGTAGCTGGCGGGACCTACAATGAGCAGTTCTTC. Encoded protein: CASSVAGGTYNEQFF. Using reference TRBV9 and TRBJ2-1 for the parts outside the CDR3, the full variable domain is DSGVTQTPKHLITATGQRVTLRCSPRSGDLSVYWYQQSLDQGLQFLIQYYNGEERAKGNILERFSAQQFPDLHSELNLSSLELGDSALYFCASSVAGGTYNEQFFGPGTRLTVL.

The rearrangement links TRBV6-6 to TRBJ1-2; 8 nucleotides align to TRBD1. CDR3 length: 14 amino acids. CDR1 MNHNY and CDR2 SVGAGI come from the germline V gene (reference sequence). The J segment lost 4 bases and the V segment lost 5 bases, leaving 6 bases of the junction unmatched. As DNA, the CDR3 is TGTGCCAGCAGTGGCCCCGGGACAGGCTATGGCTACACCTTC. This translates into CASSGPGTGYGYTF.

The rearrangement joins TRBV28 to TRBJ2-7, with a tentative D call TRBD2 (6 bases). Germline V gene data show CDR1 as MDHEN and CDR2 as SYDVKM. The CDR3 runs 15 residues. Trimming removed 6 bases at V and 4 bases at J, with 19 bases between. CDR3 sequence reads: CASRVAEPTSYEQYF. In nucleotides, the CDR3 is TGTGCCAGCAGAGTAGCGGAGCCAACATCGTACGAGCAGTACTTC.

The sample holds a few counts of this clone. This chain uses TRBV16 with TRBJ1-5; the D is unclear. The germline V gene encodes CDR1 KGHSY and CDR2 FQNENV. V lost 2 bases and J 3 bases, leaving 8 bases between the germline ends. The CDR3 runs to 14 residues. This chain's CDR3 is CASSQRGSNQPQHF. DNA for the CDR3: TGTGCCAGCAGCCAACGCGGATCCAATCAGCCCCAGCATTTT.

The sample holds one count of this clone. The chain carries TRBV7-6 and TRBJ2-5; a weak D match, TRBD1 (6 bases). Germline lookup yields CDR1 SGHVS and CDR2 FNYEAQ. Trimming took 1 base from V and 5 from J, leaving 8 bases between them. The CDR3 contains 13 residues. The CDR3 bases are TGTGCCAGCAGCTTAGTGCAGGGGGAGACCCAGTACTTC. The encoded protein is CASSLVQGETQYF. The whole variable domain, remainder taken from reference TRBV7-6 and TRBJ2-5, is GAGVSQSPRYKVTKRGQDVALRCDPISGHVSLYWYRQALGQGPEFLTYFNYEAQQDKSGLPNDRFSAERPEGSISTLTIQRTEQRDSAMYRCASSLVQGETQYFGPGTRLLVL.

The chain carries TRBV30 and TRBJ2-7, with no clear D. The CDR3 consists of 11 residues. CDR1 is GTSNPN and CDR2 is SVGIG in the germline V gene (reference sequence). Trimming pared 2 bases from V and 2 bases from J, leaving 4 bases between. CDR3 loop: CAWSWAYEQYF. The CDR3 coding sequence is TGTGCCTGGAGTTGGGCCTACGAGCAGTACTTC.

V and J are TRBV5-6 and TRBJ2-5; 8 positions match TRBD1. The J call may be faulty, since TRBJ2-7 better matches the DNA end. The germline CDR1 and CDR2 sequences are SGHDT and YYEEEE. This CDR3 region has 15 residues. The CDR3 DNA sequence: TGTGCCAGCAGCTTGGTTGCAGGGGGCAGCTACGAGCAGTACTTC. This encodes CASSLVAGGSYEQYF.

The chain employs TRBV28 and TRBJ2-7; D possibly corresponds to TRBD1 (6 bases). The V and J ends lost 6 bases and 6 bases respectively, with 6 bases between them. Germline V gene data show CDR1 as MDHEN and CDR2 as SYDVKM. This CDR3 is built from 10 residues. CDR3 amino acids: CASSRGEQYF. CDR3 nucleotide sequence: TGTGCCAGCAGCAGGGGCGAGCAGTACTTC. Full variable domain (outside the CDR3, taken from reference TRBV28 and TRBJ2-7): DVKVTQSSRYLVKRTGEKVFLECVQDMDHENMFWYRQDPGLGLRLIYFSYDVKMKEKGDIPEGYSVSREKKERFSLILESASTNQTSMYLCASSRGEQYFGPGTRLTVT.

The rearrangement links TRBV29-1 to TRBJ1-1; D perhaps matches TRBD1 (5 bases). The CDR3 covers 13 residues. V dropped 6 bases and J dropped 6 bases, with 17 bases sitting between them. CDR1 is SQVTM and CDR2 is ANQGSEA in the germline V gene. The CDR3 DNA follows: TGCAGCGTAGATAAAGGGGTGGTGTCTGAAGCTTTCTTT. It specifies CSVDKGVVSEAFF.

This sequence joins TRBV28 and TRBJ2-7; weak D call: TRBD1 (6 bases). Germline loops: CDR1 MDHEN, CDR2 SYDVKM. The V end lost 3 bases, the J end lost 6 bases, and 15 bases lay between the germline ends. The CDR3 runs 14 residues. CDR3 in DNA: TGTGCCAGCAGTTTCTTAACCGGGACAACCGAGCAGTACTTC. This encodes CASSFLTGTTEQYF.

This clone is deemed medium-sized. This same CDR3 is encoded by further DNA sequences in the sample. The V and J genes are TRBV5-6 and TRBJ2-7; D unresolved. CDR1 is SGHDT, CDR2 YYEEEE, per germline. Trimming left V 4 bases short and J 0 bases short, with 5 bases between. This CDR3 contains 12 residues. This chain's CDR3 is CASSLSSYEQYF. CDR3 in DNA: TGTGCCAGCAGCCTGAGCTCCTACGAGCAGTACTTC.

This clone was seen a handful of times. V is TRBV21-1 and J is TRBJ1-2; TRBD1 was called by the table and not checked on the DNA. TRBV21-1 is labeled a pseudogene. The CDR3 is 13 amino acids. In nucleotides, the CDR3 is TGTGCCAGCAGTATTCGGCAGGGTTATGGCTACACCTTC. Translation gives CASSIRQGYGYTF.

The chain is built from TRBV11-2 and TRBJ1-2, with 8 bases fitting TRBD1. This CDR3 has 13 residues. With V trimmed by 6 bases and J by 3 bases, 3 bases remained unmatched. Germline-derived CDR1 and CDR2 are SGHAT and FQNNGV. CDR3 region: CASRSDRDYGYTF. CDR3 sequence (DNA): TGTGCCAGCAGATCGGACAGGGACTATGGCTACACCTTC.

The DNA of the CDR3 is TGTGCCAGTAGTACACAGCCCAACACCGGGGAGCTGTTTTTT. Its translation is CASSTQPNTGELFF. The chain employs TRBV19 and TRBJ2-2; the D is unclear. From germline, CDR1 is LNHDA and CDR2 SQIVND (reference sequence). V dropped 4 bases and J dropped 2 bases, with 8 bases sitting between them. This CDR3 is built from 14 residues. The full variable domain, rest sourced from reference TRBV19 and TRBJ2-2, is DGGITQSPKYLFRKEGQNVTLSCEQNLNHDAMYWYRQDPGQGLRLIYYSQIVNDFQKGDIAEGYSVSREKKESFPLTVTSAQKNPTAFYLCASSTQPNTGELFFGEGSRLTVL.

The genes are TRBV4-1 and TRBJ2-2; 10 nucleotides agree with TRBD1. J was trimmed by 6 bases and V by 0 bases; bases with no gene match: 7. Germline values: CDR1 MGHRA, CDR2 YSYEKL. The CDR3 totals 17 residues. CDR3 sequence: CASSQDRTGGPSGELFF. The CDR3 coding sequence is TGCGCCAGCAGCCAAGATCGGACAGGGGGTCCCTCCGGGGAGCTGTTTTTT.

This clone showed up just a few times. The V call is TRBV28, the J call TRBJ1-2, with no clear D. This CDR3 comprises 11 residues. Germline CDR1 reads MDHEN; CDR2 reads SYDVKM. Between the trimmed V and J ends, which lost 5 bases and 5 bases, there was a span of 6 bases. The CDR3 is CASSRQYGYTF. Written as DNA, the CDR3 is TGTGCCAGCAGTCGCCAATATGGCTACACCTTC.

This chain uses TRBV7-9 with TRBJ2-7, with 12 bases lining up with TRBD2. CDR1 SEHNR and CDR2 FQNEAQ come from the germline V gene (reference sequence). This CDR3 contains 16 residues. The V segment lost 1 base and the J segment 3 bases; nucleotides outside the gene matches: 4. The CDR3 reads CASSLDWTSGVYEQYF. The DNA of the CDR3 is TGTGCCAGCAGCTTAGATTGGACTAGCGGGGTCTACGAGCAGTACTTC.